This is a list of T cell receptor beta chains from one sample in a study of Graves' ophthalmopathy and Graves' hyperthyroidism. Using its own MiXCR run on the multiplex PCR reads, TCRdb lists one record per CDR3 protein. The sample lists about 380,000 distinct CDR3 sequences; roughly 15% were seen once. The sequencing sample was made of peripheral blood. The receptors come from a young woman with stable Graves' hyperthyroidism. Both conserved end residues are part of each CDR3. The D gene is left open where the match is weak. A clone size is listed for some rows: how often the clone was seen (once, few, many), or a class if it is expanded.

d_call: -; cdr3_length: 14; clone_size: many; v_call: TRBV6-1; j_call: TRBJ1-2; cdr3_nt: TGTGCCAGCAGTGAAGTTGGTGCCCCGGCGAGCTACACCTTC; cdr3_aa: CASSEVGAPASYTF
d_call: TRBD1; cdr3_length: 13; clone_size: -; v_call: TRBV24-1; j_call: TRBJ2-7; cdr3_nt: TGTGCCACCTCCGGGACAGCTTCCTACGAGCAGTACTTC; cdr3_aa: CATSGTASYEQYF
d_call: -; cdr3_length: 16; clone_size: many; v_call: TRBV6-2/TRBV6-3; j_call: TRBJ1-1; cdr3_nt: TGTGCCAGCGCAGTTTTATGGGGAACGACTCACACTGAAGCTTTCTTT; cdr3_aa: CASAVLWGTTHTEAFF
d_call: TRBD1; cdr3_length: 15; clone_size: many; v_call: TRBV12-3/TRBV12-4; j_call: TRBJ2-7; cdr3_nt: TGTGCTAGCAGTTTAGGGGGACAGGGGATCCACGAGCAGTACTTC; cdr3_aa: CASSLGGQGIHEQYF
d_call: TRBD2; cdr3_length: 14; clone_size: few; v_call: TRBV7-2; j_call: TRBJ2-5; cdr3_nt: TGTGCCAGCAGCCCACTGGGAGGGCACGAGACCCAGTACTTC; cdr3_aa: CASSPLGGHETQYF
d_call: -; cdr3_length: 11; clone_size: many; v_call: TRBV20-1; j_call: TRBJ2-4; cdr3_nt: TGCAGTGCTAGAGATCGTAACATTAAGTACTTC; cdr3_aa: CSARDRNIKYF
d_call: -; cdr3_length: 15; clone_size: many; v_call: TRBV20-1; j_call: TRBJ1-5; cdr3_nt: TGCAGTGCTAGAAGCAGGATTGATAGCAATCAGCCCCAGCATTTT; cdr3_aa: CSARSRIDSNQPQHF
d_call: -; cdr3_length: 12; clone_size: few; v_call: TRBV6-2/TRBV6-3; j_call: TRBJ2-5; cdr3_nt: TGTGCCAGCATGGGGGATAGGGAGACCCAGTACTTC; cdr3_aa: CASMGDRETQYF
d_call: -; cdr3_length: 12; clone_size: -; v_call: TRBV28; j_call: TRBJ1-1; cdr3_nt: TGTGCCAGCACTCAACGGGCCCCTAGTGCTTTCTTT; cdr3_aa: CASTQRAPSAFF
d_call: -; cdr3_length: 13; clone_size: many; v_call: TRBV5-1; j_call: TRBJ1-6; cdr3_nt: TGCGCCAGCAGCTTTTCCTCTAATTCACCCCTCCACTTT; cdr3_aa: CASSFSSNSPLHF
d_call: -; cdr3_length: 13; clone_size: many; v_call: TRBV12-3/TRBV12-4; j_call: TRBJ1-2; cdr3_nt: TGTGCCAGCAGTTTTGGGGACGTCTATGGCTACACCTTC; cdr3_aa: CASSFGDVYGYTF
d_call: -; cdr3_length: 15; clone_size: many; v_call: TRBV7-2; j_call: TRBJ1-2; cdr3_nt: TGTGCCAGCAGCTTAGCCCTGGTGTCAGGGGATGGCTACACCTTC; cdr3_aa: CASSLALVSGDGYTF
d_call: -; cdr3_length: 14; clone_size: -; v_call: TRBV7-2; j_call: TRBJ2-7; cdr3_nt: TGTGCCAGCAACTTTGACCGGATATCCTACGAGCAGTACTTC; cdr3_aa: CASNFDRISYEQYF
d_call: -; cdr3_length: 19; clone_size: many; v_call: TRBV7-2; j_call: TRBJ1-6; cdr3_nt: TGTGCCAGCAGCTTTAGCCCCTCGTCGGGACGAAAGTATAATTCACCCCTCCACTTT; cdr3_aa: CASSFSPSSGRKYNSPLHF
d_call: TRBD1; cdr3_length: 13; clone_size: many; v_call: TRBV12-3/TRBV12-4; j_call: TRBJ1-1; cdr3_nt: TGTGCCAGCAGGGGGACAGGGGACACTGAAGCTTTCTTT; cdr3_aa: CASRGTGDTEAFF
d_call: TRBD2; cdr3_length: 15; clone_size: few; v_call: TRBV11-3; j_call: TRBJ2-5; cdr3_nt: TGTGCCAGCAGCTTCGGCGGGGGGCTTTTAGAGACCCAGTACTTC; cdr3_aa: CASSFGGGLLETQYF
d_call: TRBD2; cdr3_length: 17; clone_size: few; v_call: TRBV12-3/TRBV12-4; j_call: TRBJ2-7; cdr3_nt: TGTGCCAGCAGTGCGAACGGACTAGCGGGGGCCTCCTACGAGCAGTACTTC; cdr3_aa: CASSANGLAGASYEQYF
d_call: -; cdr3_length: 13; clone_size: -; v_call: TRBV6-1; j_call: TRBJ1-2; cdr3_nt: TGTGCCAGCAGTATCCAGGGTACCTATGGCTACACCTTC; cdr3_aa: CASSIQGTYGYTF
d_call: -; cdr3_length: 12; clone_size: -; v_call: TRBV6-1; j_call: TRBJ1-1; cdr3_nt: TGTGCCAGCAGGGATGCGGTCACTGAAGCTTTCTTT; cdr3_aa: CASRDAVTEAFF
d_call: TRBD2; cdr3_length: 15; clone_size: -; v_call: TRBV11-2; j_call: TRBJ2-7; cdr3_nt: TGTGCCAGCAGCTTAGAATTAGCGGGGATACACGAGCAGTACTTC; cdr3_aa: CASSLELAGIHEQYF
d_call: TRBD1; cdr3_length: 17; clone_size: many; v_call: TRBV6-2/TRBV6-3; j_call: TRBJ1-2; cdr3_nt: TGTGCCAGCAGCGACCCAAGATGGAGGGGGCGCATGGTTGGCTACACCTTC; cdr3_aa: CASSDPRWRGRMVGYTF
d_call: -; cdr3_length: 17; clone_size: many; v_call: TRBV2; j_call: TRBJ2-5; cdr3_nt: TGTGCCAGCAGATACACTCCGGGACAAGCGGGTGTAGAGACCCAGTACTTC; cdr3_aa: CASRYTPGQAGVETQYF
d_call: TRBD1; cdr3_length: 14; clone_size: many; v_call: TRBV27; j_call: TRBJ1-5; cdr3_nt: TGTGCCAGCAGCCCCCGGACAGGGGGAGCGCCCCAGCATTTT; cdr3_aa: CASSPRTGGAPQHF
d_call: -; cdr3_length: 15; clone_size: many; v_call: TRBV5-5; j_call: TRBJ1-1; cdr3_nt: TGTGCCAGCAGCCCCCGTGGAGGGAAGAACACTGAAGCTTTCTTT; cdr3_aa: CASSPRGGKNTEAFF
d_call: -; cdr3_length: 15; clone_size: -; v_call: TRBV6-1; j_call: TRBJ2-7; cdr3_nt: TGTGCCAGCAGGCAGGACCGAAAAGGGGGATACGAGCAGTACTTC; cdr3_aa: CASRQDRKGGYEQYF
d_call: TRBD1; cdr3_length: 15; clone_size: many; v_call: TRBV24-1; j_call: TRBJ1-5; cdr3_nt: TGTGCCACCAGTGACACCGGGACAGGGAGTCAGCCCCAGCATTTT; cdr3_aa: CATSDTGTGSQPQHF
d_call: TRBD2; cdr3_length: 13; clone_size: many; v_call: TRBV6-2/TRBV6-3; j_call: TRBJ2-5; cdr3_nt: TGTGCCAGCAGATTAGCGGGGGTGGAGACCCAGTACTTC; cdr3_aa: CASRLAGVETQYF
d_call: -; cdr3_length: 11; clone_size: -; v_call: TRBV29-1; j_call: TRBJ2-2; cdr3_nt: TGCAGCGTCGCGTACCAGGGGGAGCTGTTTTTT; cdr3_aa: CSVAYQGELFF
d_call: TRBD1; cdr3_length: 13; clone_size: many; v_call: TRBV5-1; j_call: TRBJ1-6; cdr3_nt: TGCGCCAGTTCCGGGACAGATAATTCACCCCTCCACTTT; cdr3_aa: CASSGTDNSPLHF
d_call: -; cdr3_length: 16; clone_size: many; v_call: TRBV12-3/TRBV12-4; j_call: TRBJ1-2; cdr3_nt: TGTGCCAGCAGCCGCGGGACCTCCCTCCCGGTGGGTGGCTACACCTTC; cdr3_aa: CASSRGTSLPVGGYTF
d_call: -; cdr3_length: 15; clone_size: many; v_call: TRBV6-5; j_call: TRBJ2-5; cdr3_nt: TGTGCCAGCAGTTACGAGTGGGGGCAAGGAGAGACCCAGTACTTC; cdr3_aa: CASSYEWGQGETQYF
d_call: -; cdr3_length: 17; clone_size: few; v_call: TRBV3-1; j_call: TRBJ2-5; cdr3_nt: TGTGCCAGCAGCCAAGATCATCCAGCGGTGTACCAAGAGACCCAGTACTTC; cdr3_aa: CASSQDHPAVYQETQYF
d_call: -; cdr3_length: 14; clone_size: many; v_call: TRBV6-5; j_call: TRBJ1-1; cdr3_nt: TGTGCCAGCAGTATGGCAGGGCGGAACACTGAAGCTTTCTTT; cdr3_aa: CASSMAGRNTEAFF
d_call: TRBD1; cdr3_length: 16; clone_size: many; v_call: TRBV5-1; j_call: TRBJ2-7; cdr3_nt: TGCGCCAGCAGCATGGGACAGGGCCCGGGGTCCTACGAGCAGTACTTC; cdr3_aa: CASSMGQGPGSYEQYF
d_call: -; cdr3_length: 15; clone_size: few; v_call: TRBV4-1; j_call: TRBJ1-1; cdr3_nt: TGCGCCAGCAGCCACAGGGAGATAATGAACACTGAAGCCTTCTTT; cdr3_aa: CASSHREIMNTEAFF
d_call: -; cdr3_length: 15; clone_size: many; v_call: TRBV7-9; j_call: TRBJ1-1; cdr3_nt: TGTGCCAGCAGCTTTAAGGGGGGGGGAAGGACTGAAGCTTTCTTT; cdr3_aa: CASSFKGGGRTEAFF
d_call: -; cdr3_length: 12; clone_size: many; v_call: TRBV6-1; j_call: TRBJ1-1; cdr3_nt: TGTGCCAGCAAGACGGTGAACACTGAAGCTTTCTTT; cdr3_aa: CASKTVNTEAFF
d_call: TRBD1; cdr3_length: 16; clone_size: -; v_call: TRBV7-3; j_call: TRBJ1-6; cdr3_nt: TGTGCCAGCAGCTACAGGGGACACCTCTATAATTCACCCCTCCACTTT; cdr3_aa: CASSYRGHLYNSPLHF
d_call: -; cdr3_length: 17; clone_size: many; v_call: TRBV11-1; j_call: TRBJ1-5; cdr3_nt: TGTGCCAGCAGCTCAACGGCCAGGTGCCCTAGCAATCAGCCCCAGCATTTT; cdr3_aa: CASSSTARCPSNQPQHF
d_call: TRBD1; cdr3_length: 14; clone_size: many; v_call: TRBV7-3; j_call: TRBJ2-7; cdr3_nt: TGTGCCAGCAGCTTGGACAGGGGGCAATACGAGCAGTACTTC; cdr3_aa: CASSLDRGQYEQYF